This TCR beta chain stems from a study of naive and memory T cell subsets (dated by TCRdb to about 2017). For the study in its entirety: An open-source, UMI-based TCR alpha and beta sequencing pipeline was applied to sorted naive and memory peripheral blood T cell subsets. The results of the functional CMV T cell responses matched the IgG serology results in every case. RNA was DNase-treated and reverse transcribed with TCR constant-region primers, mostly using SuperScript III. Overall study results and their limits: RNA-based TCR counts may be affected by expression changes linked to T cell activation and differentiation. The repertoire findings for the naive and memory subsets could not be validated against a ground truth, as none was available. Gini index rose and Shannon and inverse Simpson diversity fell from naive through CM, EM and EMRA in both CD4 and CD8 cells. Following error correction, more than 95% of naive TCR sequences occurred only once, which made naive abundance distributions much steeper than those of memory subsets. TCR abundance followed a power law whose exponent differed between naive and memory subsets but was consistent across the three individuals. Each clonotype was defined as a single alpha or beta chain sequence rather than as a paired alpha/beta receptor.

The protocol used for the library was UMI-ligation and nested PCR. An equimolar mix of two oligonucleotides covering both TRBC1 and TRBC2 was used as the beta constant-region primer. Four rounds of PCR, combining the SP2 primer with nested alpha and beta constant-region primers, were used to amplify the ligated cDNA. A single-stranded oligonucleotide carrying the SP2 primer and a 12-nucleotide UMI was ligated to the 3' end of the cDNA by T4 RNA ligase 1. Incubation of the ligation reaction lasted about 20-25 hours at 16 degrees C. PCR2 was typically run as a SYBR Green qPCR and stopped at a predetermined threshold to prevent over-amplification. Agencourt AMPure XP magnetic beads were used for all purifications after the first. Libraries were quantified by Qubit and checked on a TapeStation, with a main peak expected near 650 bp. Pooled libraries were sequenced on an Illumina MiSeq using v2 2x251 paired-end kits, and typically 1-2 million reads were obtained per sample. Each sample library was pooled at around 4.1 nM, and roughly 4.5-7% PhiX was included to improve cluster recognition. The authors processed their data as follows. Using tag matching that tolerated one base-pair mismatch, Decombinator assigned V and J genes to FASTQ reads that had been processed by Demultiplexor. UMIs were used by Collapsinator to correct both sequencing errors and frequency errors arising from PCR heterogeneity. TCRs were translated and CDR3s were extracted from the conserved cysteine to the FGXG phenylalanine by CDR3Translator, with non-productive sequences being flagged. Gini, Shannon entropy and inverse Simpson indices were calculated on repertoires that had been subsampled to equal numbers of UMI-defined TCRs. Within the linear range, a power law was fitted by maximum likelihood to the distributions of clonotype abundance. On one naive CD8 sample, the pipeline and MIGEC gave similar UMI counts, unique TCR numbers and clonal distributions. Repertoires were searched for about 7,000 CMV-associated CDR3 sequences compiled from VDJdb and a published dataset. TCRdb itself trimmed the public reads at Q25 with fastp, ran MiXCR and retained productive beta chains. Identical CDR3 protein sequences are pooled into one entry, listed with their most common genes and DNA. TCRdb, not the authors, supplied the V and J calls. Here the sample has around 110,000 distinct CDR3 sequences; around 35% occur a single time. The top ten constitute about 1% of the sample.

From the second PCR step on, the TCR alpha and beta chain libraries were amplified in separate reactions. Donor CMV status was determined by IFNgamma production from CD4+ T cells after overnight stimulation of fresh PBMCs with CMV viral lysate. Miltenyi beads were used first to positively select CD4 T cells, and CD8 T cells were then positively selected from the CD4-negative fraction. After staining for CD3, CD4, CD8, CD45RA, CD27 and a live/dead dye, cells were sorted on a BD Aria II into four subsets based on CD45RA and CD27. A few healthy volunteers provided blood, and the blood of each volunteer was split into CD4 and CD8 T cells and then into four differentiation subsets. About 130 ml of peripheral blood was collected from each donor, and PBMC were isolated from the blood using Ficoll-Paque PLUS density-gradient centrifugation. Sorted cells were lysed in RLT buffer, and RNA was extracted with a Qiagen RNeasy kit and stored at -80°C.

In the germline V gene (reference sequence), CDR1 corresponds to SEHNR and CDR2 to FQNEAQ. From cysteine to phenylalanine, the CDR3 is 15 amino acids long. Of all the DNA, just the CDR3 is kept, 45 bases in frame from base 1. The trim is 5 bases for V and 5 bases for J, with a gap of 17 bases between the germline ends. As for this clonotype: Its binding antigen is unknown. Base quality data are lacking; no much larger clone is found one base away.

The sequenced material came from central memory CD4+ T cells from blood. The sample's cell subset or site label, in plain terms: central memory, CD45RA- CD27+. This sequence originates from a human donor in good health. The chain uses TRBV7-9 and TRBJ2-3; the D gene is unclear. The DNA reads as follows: TGTGCCAGCAGCCCGCGGATTACTGGGAAAGATACGCAGTATTTT. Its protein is CASSPRITGKDTQYF.